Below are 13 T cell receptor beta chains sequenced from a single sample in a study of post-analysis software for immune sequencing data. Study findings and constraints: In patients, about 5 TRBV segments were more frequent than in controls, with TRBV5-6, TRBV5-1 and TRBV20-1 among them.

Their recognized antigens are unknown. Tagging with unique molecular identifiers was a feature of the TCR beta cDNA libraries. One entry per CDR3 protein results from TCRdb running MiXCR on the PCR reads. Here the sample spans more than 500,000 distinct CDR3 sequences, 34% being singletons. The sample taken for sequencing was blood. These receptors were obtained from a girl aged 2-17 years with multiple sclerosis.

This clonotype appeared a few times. CDR3 sequence (DNA): TGTGCCAGCAGTTTCACATTCTACGAGCAGTACTTC. Its protein is CASSFTFYEQYF. The rearrangement joins TRBV12-3 or TRBV12-4 to TRBJ2-7; D not resolved. This CDR3 region has 12 residues. Trimming left V 3 bases short and J 3 bases short, with 6 bases between.

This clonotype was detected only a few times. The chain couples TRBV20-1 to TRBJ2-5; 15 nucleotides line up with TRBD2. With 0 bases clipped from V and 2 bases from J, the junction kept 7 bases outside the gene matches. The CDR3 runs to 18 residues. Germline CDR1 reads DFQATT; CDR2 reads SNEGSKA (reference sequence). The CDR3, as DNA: TGCAGTGCTAGAGAGCTGCCCGGACTAGCGGGGGGGCAAGAGACCCAGTACTTC. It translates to CSARELPGLAGGQETQYF.

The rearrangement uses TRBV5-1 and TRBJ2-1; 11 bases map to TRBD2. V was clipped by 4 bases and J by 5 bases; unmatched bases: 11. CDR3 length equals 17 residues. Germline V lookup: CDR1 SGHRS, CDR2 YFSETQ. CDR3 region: CASSATRLAGFHNEQFF. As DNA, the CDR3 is TGCGCCAGCAGCGCTACCCGACTAGCGGGGTTCCACAATGAGCAGTTCTTC.

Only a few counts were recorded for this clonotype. The CDR3 region is CASSTTGPDTQYF. CDR3 nucleotide sequence: TGTGCCAGCAGTACGACGGGTCCCGATACGCAGTATTTT. The V call is TRBV12-3 or TRBV12-4, the J call TRBJ2-3; D is uncertain. This CDR3 spans 13 amino acids. V dropped 5 bases and J dropped 6 bases, with 12 bases sitting between them.

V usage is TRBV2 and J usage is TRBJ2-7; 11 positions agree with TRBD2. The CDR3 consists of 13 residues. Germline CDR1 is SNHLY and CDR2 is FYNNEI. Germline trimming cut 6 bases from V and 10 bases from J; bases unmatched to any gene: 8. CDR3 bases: TGTGCCAGCAGAGAGACTAGCGGGGATTCCCAGTACTTC. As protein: CASRETSGDSQYF.

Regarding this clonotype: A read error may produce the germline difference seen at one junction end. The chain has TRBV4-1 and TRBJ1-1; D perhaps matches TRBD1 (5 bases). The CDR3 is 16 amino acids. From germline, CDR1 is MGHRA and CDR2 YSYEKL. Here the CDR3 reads CASSQLPGPPNTGAFF. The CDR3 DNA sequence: TGCGCCAGCAGCCAACTACCGGGACCCCCGAACACTGGAGCTTTCTTT.

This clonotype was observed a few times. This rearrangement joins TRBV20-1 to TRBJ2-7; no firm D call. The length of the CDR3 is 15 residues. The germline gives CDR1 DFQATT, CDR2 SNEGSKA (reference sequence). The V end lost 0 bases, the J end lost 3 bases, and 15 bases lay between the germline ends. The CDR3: CSARESGQVYYEQYF. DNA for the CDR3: TGCAGTGCTAGAGAGTCTGGGCAAGTTTACTACGAGCAGTACTTC.

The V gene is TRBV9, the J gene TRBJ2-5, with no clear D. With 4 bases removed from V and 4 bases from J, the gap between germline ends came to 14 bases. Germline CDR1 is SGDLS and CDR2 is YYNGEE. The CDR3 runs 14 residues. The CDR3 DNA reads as TGTGCCAGCAGCCCCGAGGTGGACGTAGAGACCCAGTACTTC. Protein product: CASSPEVDVETQYF.

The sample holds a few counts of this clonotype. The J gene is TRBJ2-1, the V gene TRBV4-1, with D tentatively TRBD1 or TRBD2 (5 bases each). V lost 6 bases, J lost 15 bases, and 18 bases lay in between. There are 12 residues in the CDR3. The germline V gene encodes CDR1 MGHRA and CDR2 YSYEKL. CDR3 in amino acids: CASSFVGQGRFF. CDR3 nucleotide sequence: TGCGCCAGCAGTTTTGTAGGGCAGGGACGGTTCTTC.

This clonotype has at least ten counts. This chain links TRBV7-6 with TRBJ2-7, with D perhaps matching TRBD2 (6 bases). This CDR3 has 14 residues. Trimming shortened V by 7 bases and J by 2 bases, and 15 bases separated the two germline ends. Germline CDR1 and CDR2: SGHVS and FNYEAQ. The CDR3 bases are TGTGCCAGCAAATCCGGGACTGCAGCCTACGAGCAGTACTTC. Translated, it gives CASKSGTAAYEQYF.

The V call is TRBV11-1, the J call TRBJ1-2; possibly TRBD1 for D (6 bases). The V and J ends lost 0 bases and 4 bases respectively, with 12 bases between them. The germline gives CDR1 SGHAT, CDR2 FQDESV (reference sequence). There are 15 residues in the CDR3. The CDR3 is CASSLATGGGYGYTF. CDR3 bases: TGTGCCAGCAGCTTAGCGACAGGAGGAGGCTATGGCTACACCTTC.

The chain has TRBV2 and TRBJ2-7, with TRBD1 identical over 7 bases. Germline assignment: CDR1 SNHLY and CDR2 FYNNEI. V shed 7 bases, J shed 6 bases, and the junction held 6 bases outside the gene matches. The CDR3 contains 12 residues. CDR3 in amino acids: CASMKGASEQYF. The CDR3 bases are TGTGCCAGCATGAAGGGGGCCAGCGAGCAGTACTTC.

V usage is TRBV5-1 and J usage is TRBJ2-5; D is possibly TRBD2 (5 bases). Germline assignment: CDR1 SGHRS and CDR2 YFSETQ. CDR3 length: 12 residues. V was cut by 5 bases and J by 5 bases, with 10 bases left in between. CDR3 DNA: TGCGCCAGCAGGTCGGAGGTGGAGACCCAGTACTTC. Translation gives CASRSEVETQYF.